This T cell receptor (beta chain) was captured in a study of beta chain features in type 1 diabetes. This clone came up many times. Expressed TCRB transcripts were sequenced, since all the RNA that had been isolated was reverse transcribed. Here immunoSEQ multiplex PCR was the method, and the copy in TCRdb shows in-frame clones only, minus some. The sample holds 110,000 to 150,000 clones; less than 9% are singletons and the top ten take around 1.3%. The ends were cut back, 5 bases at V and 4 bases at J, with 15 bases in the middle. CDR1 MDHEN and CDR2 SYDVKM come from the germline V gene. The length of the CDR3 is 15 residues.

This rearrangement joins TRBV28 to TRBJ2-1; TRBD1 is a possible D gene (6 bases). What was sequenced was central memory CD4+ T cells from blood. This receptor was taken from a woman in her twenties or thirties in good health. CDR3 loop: CASSKTGLSYNEQFF. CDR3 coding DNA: TGTGCCAGCAGTAAAACAGGGTTGTCGTACAATGAGCAGTTCTTC.